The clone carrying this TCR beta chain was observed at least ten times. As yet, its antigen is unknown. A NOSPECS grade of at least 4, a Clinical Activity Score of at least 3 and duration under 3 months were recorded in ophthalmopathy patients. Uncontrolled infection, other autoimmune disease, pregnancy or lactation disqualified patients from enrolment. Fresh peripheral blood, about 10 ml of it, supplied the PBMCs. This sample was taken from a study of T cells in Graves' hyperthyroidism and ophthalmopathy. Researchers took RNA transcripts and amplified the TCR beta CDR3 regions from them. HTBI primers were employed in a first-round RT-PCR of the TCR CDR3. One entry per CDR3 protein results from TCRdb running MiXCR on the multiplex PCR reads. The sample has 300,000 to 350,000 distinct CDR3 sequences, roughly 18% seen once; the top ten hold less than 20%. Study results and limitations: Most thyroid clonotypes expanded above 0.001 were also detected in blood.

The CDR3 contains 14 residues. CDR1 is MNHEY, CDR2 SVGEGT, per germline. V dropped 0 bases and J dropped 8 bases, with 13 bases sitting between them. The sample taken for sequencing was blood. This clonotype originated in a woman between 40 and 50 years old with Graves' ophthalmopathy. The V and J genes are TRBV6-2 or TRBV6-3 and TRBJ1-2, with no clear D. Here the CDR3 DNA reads TGTGCCAGCAGTTACTCGGTCGGGGTCGCCGGCTACACCTTC. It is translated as CASSYSVGVAGYTF.